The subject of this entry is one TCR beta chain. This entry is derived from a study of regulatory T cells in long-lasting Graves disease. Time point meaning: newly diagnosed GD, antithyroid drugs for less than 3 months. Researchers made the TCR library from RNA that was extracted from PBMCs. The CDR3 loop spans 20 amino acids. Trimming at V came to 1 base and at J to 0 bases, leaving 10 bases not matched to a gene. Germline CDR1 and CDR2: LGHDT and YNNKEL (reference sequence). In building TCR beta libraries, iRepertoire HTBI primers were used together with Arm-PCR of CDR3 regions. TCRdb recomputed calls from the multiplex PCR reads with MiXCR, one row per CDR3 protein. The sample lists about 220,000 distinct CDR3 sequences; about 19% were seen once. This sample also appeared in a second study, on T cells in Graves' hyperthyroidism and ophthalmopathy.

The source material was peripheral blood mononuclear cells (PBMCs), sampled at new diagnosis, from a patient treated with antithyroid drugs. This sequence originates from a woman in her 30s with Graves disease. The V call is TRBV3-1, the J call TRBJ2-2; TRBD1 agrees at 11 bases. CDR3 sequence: CASSQVRNRGQGANTGELFF. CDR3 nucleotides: TGTGCCAGCAGCCAAGTAAGAAATCGGGGACAGGGGGCGAACACCGGGGAGCTGTTTTTT.